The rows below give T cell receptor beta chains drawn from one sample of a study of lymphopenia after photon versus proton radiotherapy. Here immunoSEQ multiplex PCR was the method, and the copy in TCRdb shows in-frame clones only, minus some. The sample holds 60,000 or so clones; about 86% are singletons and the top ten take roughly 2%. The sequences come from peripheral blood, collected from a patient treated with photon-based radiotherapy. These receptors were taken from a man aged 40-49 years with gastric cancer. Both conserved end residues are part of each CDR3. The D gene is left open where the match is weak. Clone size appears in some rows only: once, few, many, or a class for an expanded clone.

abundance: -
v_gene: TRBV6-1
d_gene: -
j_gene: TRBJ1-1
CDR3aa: CASSEGGNEAFF
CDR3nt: TGTGCCAGCAGTGAAGGGGGAAATGAAGCTTTCTTT

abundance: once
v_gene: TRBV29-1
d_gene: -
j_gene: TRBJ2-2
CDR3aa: CSVEAPQRTGELFF
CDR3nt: TGCAGCGTTGAAGCCCCGCAGCGGACGGGGGAGCTGTTTTTT

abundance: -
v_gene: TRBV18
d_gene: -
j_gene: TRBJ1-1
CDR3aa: CASSETRRDTEAFF
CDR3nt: TGTGCCAGCTCCGAGACAAGGAGGGACACTGAAGCTTTCTTT

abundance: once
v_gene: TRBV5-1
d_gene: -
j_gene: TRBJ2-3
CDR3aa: CASSFGQGADTQYF
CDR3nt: TGCGCCAGCAGCTTTGGGCAGGGCGCAGATACGCAGTATTTT

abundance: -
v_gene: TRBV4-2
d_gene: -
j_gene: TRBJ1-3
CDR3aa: CASSRLSDRSGNTIYF
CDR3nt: TGTGCCAGCAGCCGTTTATCGGACAGATCTGGAAACACCATATATTTT

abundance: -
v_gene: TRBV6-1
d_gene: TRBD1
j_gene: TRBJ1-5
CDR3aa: CASGIDRGNQPQHF
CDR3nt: TGTGCCAGCGGGATAGACAGGGGTAATCAGCCCCAGCATTTT

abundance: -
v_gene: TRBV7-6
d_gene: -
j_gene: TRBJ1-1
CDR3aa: CASSLDPTENTEAFF
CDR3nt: TGTGCCAGCAGCTTAGACCCGACAGAGAACACTGAAGCTTTCTTT

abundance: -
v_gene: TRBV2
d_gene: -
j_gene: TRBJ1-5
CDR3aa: CASSDGADFNQPQHF
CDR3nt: TGTGCCAGCAGTGATGGGGCAGACTTCAATCAGCCCCAGCATTTT

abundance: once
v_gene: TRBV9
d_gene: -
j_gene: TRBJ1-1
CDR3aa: CASSVAPTGAAGAFF
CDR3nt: TGTGCCAGCAGCGTAGCCCCGACTGGGGCGGCGGGAGCTTTCTTT

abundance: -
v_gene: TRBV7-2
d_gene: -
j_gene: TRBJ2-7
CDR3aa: CASRGVEEQYF
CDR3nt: TGTGCCAGCAGAGGGGTTGAAGAGCAGTACTTC

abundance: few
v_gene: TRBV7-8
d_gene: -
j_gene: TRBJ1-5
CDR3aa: CASSTGLSNQPQHF
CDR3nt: TGTGCCAGCAGCACAGGGTTGAGCAATCAGCCCCAGCATTTT

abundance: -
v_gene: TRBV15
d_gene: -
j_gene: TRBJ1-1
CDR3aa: CATSRDRSTEAFF
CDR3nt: TGTGCCACCAGCAGAGATCGGTCCACTGAAGCTTTCTTT

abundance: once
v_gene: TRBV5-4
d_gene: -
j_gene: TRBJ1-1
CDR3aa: CASSSSRNTEAFF
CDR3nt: TGTGCCAGCAGCTCCTCGCGAAACACTGAAGCTTTCTTT

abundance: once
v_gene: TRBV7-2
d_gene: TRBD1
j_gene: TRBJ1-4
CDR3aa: CASSLGGTGSEKLFF
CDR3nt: TGTGCCAGCAGCTTGGGGGGGACAGGGAGTGAAAAACTGTTTTTT

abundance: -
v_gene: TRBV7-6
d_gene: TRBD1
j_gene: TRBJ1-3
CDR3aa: CASSPLGQGAGNTIYF
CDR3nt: TGTGCCAGCAGCCCACTCGGACAGGGGGCTGGAAACACCATATATTTT

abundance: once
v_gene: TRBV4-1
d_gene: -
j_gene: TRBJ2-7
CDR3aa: CASSQIQNSYEQYF
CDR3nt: TGCGCCAGCAGCCAAATCCAGAACTCCTACGAGCAGTACTTC

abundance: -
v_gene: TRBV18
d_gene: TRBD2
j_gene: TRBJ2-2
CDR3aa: CASSPGLAGGTGELFF
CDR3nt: TGTGCCAGCTCCCCTGGACTAGCGGGGGGCACCGGGGAGCTGTTTTTT

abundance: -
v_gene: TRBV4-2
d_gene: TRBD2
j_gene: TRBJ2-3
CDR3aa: CASSQEGLAATDTQYF
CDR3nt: TGTGCCAGCAGCCAAGAGGGACTAGCGGCCACAGATACGCAGTATTTT

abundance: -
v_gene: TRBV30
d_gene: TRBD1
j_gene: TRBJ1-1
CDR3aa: CAWSPWARGTEAFF
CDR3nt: TGTGCCTGGAGTCCCTGGGCCAGGGGGACTGAAGCTTTCTTT

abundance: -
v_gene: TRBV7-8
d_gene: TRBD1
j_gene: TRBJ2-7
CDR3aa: CASSLGFGTVRSEQYF
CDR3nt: TGTGCCAGCAGCTTGGGGTTCGGGACAGTGCGTAGCGAGCAGTACTTC

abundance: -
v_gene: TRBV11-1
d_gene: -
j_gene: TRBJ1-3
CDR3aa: CASSLERGNTIYF
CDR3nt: TGTGCCAGCAGCTTGGAGCGGGGGAACACCATATATTTT

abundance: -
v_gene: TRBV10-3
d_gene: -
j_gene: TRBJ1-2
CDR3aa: CAISELGGSGDGYTF
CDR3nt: TGTGCCATCAGTGAGCTGGGAGGGTCAGGGGATGGCTACACCTTC

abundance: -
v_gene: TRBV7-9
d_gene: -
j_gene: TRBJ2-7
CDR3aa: CASSLNGVGEQYF
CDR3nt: TGTGCCAGCAGCTTAAATGGGGTTGGGGAGCAGTACTTC

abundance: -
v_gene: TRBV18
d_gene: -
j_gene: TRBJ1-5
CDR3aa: CASSEGHGQPQHF
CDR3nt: TGTGCCAGCTCAGAGGGACACGGGCAGCCCCAGCATTTT

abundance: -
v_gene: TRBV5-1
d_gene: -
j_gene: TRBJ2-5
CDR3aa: CASSLTPNQETQYF
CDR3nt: TGCGCCAGCAGCTTGACCCCGAATCAAGAGACCCAGTACTTC

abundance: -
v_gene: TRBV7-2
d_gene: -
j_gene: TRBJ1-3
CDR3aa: CASSLAPPGPLPSGNTIYF
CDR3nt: TGTGCCAGCAGCTTAGCCCCCCCGGGACCCTTACCCTCTGGAAACACCATATATTTT

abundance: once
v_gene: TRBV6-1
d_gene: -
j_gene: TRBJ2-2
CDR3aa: CAKHRAGFF
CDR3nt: TGTGCCAAGCACCGGGCTGGATTTTTT

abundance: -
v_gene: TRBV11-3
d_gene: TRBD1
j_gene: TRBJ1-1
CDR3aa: CASSSGQPNTEAFF
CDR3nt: TGTGCCAGCAGCTCGGGACAGCCGAACACTGAAGCTTTCTTT

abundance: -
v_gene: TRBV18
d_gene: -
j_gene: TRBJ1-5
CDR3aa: CASSPQQNQPQHF
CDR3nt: TGTGCCAGCTCACCACAGCAAAATCAGCCCCAGCATTTT

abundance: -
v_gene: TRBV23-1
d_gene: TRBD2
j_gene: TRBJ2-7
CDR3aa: CASSQSGTSAYEQYF
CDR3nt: TGCGCCAGCAGTCAATCCGGGACTAGCGCCTACGAGCAGTACTTC

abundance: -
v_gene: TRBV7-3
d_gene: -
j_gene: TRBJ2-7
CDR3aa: CASSSFPRDSYEQYF
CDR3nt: TGTGCCAGCAGCTCCTTCCCCAGGGACTCCTACGAGCAGTACTTC

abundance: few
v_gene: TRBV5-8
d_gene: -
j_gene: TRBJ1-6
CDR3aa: CASSFGLGNSPLHF
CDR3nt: TGTGCCAGCAGCTTTGGGCTCGGAAATTCACCCCTCCACTTT

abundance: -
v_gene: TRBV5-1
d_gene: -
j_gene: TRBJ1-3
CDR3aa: CASSLGRGVNTIYF
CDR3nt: TGCGCCAGCAGCTTGGGCCGGGGCGTAAACACCATATATTTT

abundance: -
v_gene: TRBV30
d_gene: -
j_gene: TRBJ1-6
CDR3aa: CAWSVDNSPLHF
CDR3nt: TGTGCCTGGAGTGTAGATAATTCACCCCTCCACTTT

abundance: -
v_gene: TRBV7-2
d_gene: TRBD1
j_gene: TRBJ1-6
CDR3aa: CASSLEGQPYNSPLHF
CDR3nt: TGTGCCAGCAGCTTAGAGGGACAGCCCTATAATTCACCCCTCCACTTT

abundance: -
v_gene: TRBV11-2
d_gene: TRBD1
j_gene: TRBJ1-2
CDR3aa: CASSSPRGRDRAINYGYTF
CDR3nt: TGTGCCAGCAGCTCCCCTCGGGGGAGAGACAGGGCGATTAACTATGGCTACACCTTC

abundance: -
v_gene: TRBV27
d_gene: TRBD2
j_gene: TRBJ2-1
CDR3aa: CASSLEAGGLYNEQFF
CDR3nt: TGTGCCAGCAGTTTAGAAGCGGGGGGTCTCTACAATGAGCAGTTCTTC

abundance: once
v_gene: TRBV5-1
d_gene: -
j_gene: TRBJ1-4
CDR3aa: CASSLWGQGRTNEKLFF
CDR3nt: TGCGCCAGCAGCTTGTGGGGGCAGGGTCGAACTAATGAAAAACTGTTTTTT

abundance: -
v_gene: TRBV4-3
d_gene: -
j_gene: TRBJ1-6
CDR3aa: CASSQASAGASSPLHF
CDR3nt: TGCGCCAGCAGCCAAGCCTCGGCGGGGGCGAGTTCACCCCTCCACTTT

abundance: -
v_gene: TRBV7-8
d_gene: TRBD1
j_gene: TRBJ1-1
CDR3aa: CASSLNHRGGTEAFF
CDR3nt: TGTGCCAGCAGCCTCAACCACAGGGGGGGCACTGAAGCTTTCTTT

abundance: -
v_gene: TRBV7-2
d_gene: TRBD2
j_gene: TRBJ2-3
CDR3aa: CASSLALAGGPDTQYF
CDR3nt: TGTGCCAGCAGCTTAGCCCTAGCGGGGGGCCCAGATACGCAGTATTTT

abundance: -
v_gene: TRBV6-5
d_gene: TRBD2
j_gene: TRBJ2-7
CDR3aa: CASQKERGAYEQYF
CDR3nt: TGTGCCAGCCAGAAGGAGCGGGGGGCCTACGAGCAGTACTTC

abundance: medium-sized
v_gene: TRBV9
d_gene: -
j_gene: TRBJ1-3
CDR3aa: CASSASGVSGNTIYF
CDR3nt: TGTGCCAGCAGCGCCTCGGGGGTGTCAGGAAACACCATATATTTT

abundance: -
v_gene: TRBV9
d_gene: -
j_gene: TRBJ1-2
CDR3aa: CASSAGRVGQGDHDYGYTF
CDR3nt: TGTGCCAGCAGCGCCGGAAGGGTCGGGCAGGGTGATCACGACTATGGCTACACCTTC

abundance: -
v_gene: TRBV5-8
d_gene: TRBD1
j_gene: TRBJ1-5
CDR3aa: CASSLMGQEDSNQPQHF
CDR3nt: TGTGCCAGCAGCTTGATGGGACAGGAAGATAGCAATCAGCCCCAGCATTTT

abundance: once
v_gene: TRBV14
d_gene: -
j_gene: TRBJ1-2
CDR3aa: CASSLSGVHYGYTF
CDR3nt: TGTGCCAGCAGCCTAAGTGGGGTACACTATGGCTACACCTTC

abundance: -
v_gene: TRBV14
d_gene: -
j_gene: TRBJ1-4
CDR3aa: CASSLRGATNEKLFF
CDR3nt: TGTGCCAGCAGCCTGCGTGGCGCAACTAATGAAAAACTGTTTTTT

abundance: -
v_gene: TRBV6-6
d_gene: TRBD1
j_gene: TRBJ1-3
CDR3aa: CASSQGVNSGNTIYF
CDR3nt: TGTGCCAGCAGCCAGGGGGTGAACTCTGGAAACACCATATATTTT

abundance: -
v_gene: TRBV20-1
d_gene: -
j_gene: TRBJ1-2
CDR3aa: CSAVQGYGYTF
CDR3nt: TGCAGTGCTGTACAGGGATATGGCTACACCTTC

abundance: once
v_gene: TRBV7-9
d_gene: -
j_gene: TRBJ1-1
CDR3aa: CASTSGTPRAFF
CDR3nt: TGTGCCAGCACCTCCGGGACCCCCCGCGCTTTCTTT

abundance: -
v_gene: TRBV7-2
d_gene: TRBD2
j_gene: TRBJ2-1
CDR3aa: CASSLVVAGGNEQFF
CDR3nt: TGTGCCAGCAGCTTAGTGGTAGCGGGGGGCAATGAGCAGTTCTTC

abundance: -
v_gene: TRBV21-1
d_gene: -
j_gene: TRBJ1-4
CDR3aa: CASSQAPGAGNEKLFF
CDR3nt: TGTGCCAGCAGCCAAGCCCCGGGGGCGGGTAATGAAAAACTGTTTTTT

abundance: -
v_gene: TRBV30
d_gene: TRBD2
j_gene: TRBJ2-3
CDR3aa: CAWGTSGTTDTQYF
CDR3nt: TGTGCCTGGGGGACTAGCGGGACCACAGATACGCAGTATTTT